The 20 T cell receptor beta chains below come from one sample, sequenced in a study of control samples from healthy donors and cancer patients. TCRdb's copy holds only in-frame clones and misses some; the assay was immunoSEQ multiplex PCR. Its table lists about 190,000 clones. What was sequenced was blood. The receptors derive from a woman between 25 and 40 years old in good health.

V usage is TRBV5-1 and J usage is TRBJ1-2, with 7 bases aligning to TRBD1. V trimming: 3 bases; J trimming: 3 bases; junction bases outside the gene matches: 8. The CDR3 covers 15 residues. Per the germline V gene, CDR1 is SGHRS and CDR2 is YFSETQ. The CDR3 sequence: CASSSHPGTDYGYTF. The CDR3 DNA follows: TGCGCCAGCAGCTCCCACCCCGGGACAGACTATGGCTACACCTTC. Full variable domain (missing parts from reference TRBV5-1 and TRBJ1-2): KAGVTQTPRYLIKTRGQQVTLSCSPISGHRSVSWYQQTPGQGLQFLFEYFSETQRNKGNFPGRFSGRQFSNSRSEMNVSTLELGDSALYLCASSSHPGTDYGYTFGSGTRLTVV.

The chain couples TRBV19 to TRBJ2-5; D is uncertain. Trimming cost V 5 bases and J 0 bases, with 10 bases left between them. The CDR3 loop spans 14 amino acids. Germline lookup yields CDR1 LNHDA and CDR2 SQIVND (reference sequence). The CDR3 nucleotides are TGTGCCAGTAGTCGTCGGAAGTACCAAGAGACCCAGTACTTC. Translation gives CASSRRKYQETQYF.

The chain employs TRBV6-5 and TRBJ1-5, with unresolved D. The CDR3 runs to 11 residues. Trimming took off 8 bases at V and 5 bases at J, with 7 bases between the two ends. The germline V gene encodes CDR1 MNHEY and CDR2 SVGAGI. CDR3 loop: CASGRYQPQHF. DNA of the CDR3: TGTGCCAGCGGGCGGTATCAGCCCCAGCATTTT.

V and J are TRBV18 and TRBJ1-5, with 8 bases matching TRBD1. The germline V gene encodes CDR1 KGHSH and CDR2 LQKENI. The CDR3 contains 14 residues. With V trimmed by 6 bases and J by 4 bases, 5 bases remained unmatched. This CDR3 is CASSLRDRNQPQHF. In DNA form, the CDR3 reads TGTGCCAGCTCCCTCCGGGACAGGAATCAGCCCCAGCATTTT.

The chain combines TRBV5-1 with TRBJ1-2; D gene ambiguous. The CDR3 length is 15 residues. V lost 0 bases and J 10 bases, leaving 19 bases between the germline ends. Germline V CDR1 and CDR2: SGHRS, YFSETQ. The CDR3 region is CASSLGGMLGPSYTF. The CDR3 DNA reads TGCGCCAGCAGCTTGGGGGGTATGTTAGGACCCTCCTACACCTTC.

The V call is TRBV15, the J call TRBJ2-5; 10 positions match TRBD1. The length of the CDR3 is 14 residues. V was pared by 3 bases and J by 5 bases, with 3 bases of the junction left unmatched. Germline lookup yields CDR1 LNHNV and CDR2 YYDKDF (reference sequence). CDR3 in amino acids: CATSRDRGGETQYF. The CDR3 coding sequence is TGTGCCACCAGCAGGGACAGGGGGGGGGAGACCCAGTACTTC. The complete variable domain, with remaining parts taken from reference TRBV15 and TRBJ2-5, reads DAMVIQNPRYQVTQFGKPVTLSCSQTLNHNVMYWYQQKSSQAPKLLFHYYDKDFNNEADTPDNFQSRRPNTSFCFLDIRSPGLGDTAMYLCATSRDRGGETQYFGPGTRLLVL.

V and J are TRBV11-2 and TRBJ2-5; TRBD2 agrees at 7 bases. Looked up from germline, CDR1 is SGHAT and CDR2 is FQNNGV. With V trimmed by 5 bases and J by 1 base, 7 bases remained unmatched. This CDR3 has 15 residues. This CDR3 is CASSIQSGAQETQYF. The CDR3 nucleotides are TGTGCCAGCAGCATTCAGAGCGGGGCCCAAGAGACCCAGTACTTC.

The genes are TRBV10-3 and TRBJ1-1, with TRBD1 matching 8 bases. The trim removed 8 bases at V and 7 bases at J, leaving 9 bases unmatched. This CDR3 comprises 13 residues. CDR1 and CDR2 (germline): ENHRY, SYGVKD. For the CDR3, the DNA is TGTGCCATCCGTTGGACAGGGTACGGTGAAGCTTTCTTT. Translation: CAIRWTGYGEAFF.

V usage is TRBV7-9 and J usage is TRBJ2-5, with 10 positions matching TRBD1. With 5 bases clipped from V and 5 bases from J, the junction kept 5 bases outside the gene matches. The germline CDR1 and CDR2 sequences are SEHNR and FQNEAQ (reference sequence). This CDR3 contains 14 residues. CDR3 in DNA: TGTGCCAGCAGCCCGACAGGGGGCTATGAGACCCAGTACTTC. The encoded protein is CASSPTGGYETQYF.

J is TRBJ2-7 and V is TRBV5-4; tentative D call: TRBD2 (6 bases). The CDR3 consists of 11 residues. V was cut by 6 bases and J by 6 bases, with 10 bases left in between. The germline V gene has CDR1 SGHNT and CDR2 YYREEE (reference sequence). CDR3 sequence (DNA): TGTGCCAGCACCCTCGGGAGCGAGCAGTACTTC. This translates into CASTLGSEQYF.

The genes are TRBV28 and TRBJ1-4; TRBD1 matches at 8 bases. V lost 6 bases, J lost 6 bases, and 9 bases stayed unmatched. The CDR3 length is 15 residues. Germline V lookup: CDR1 MDHEN, CDR2 SYDVKM. CDR3 nucleotides: TGTGCCAGCAGAGACGGACAGGGAAGGCATGAAAAACTGTTTTTT. Protein product: CASRDGQGRHEKLFF.

The chain joins TRBV7-2 to TRBJ1-2; maybe TRBD1 (6 bases). The CDR3 covers 15 residues. The germline V and J ends were trimmed by 6 bases and 4 bases, with 18 bases remaining between them. Germline CDR1 reads SGHTA; CDR2 reads FQGNSA. The CDR3 loop is CASSYPGRGIYGYTF. For the CDR3, the DNA is TGTGCCAGCAGTTATCCCGGGAGGGGGATCTATGGCTACACCTTC.

The rearrangement links TRBV6-5 to TRBJ1-6; D remains unclear. V gave up 2 bases and J gave up 10 bases, with 6 bases separating them. The CDR3 runs 12 residues. CDR1 and CDR2 (germline): MNHEY, SVGAGI. DNA of the CDR3: TGTGCCAGCAGTTACGGGAGGTCACCCCTCCACTTT. It codes for CASSYGRSPLHF.

V gene TRBV3-1 (or the pseudogene TRBV3-2) combines with J gene TRBJ2-7; 10 bases agree with TRBD1. This CDR3 contains 15 residues. Germline V lookup: CDR1 LGHDT, CDR2 YNNKEL (reference sequence). V shed 4 bases and J 12 bases; nucleotides not matched to a gene: 15. The CDR3 bases are TGTGCCAGCAGCCGGAACTCCGGGACAGGGGTTGTGGCGTACTTC. It codes for CASSRNSGTGVVAYF.

The chain links TRBV2 to TRBJ1-4; 7 bases agree with TRBD1. V shed 3 bases and J 6 bases; nucleotides not matched to a gene: 13. This CDR3 region has 17 residues. The germline CDR1 and CDR2 sequences are SNHLY and FYNNEI. In DNA, the CDR3 is TGTGCCAGCAGTGAGGGGACAGACCCTCAGATGGATGAAAAACTGTTTTTT. Translated: CASSEGTDPQMDEKLFF.

The V and J genes are TRBV7-2 and TRBJ2-7; D possibly corresponds to TRBD1 (5 bases). There are 15 residues in the CDR3. Trimming removed 3 bases at V and 6 bases at J, with 18 bases between. The germline gives CDR1 SGHTA, CDR2 FQGNSA. In DNA, the CDR3 is TGTGCCAGCAGCTTCCTTCCGGCAGGGTATGCCGAGCAGTACTTC. As protein: CASSFLPAGYAEQYF.

The chain has TRBV28 and TRBJ1-5; tentative D call: TRBD1 (6 bases). This CDR3 region has 15 residues. The V and J ends lost 7 bases and 2 bases respectively, with 15 bases between them. The germline CDR1 and CDR2 sequences are MDHEN and SYDVKM. The CDR3 sequence: CASTMGAQGNQPQHF. DNA for the CDR3: TGTGCCAGCACCATGGGGGCGCAAGGCAATCAGCCCCAGCATTTT. The variable domain in full, completed from reference TRBV28 and TRBJ1-5, reads DVKVTQSSRYLVKRTGEKVFLECVQDMDHENMFWYRQDPGLGLRLIYFSYDVKMKEKGDIPEGYSVSREKKERFSLILESASTNQTSMYLCASTMGAQGNQPQHFGDGTRLSIL.

The rearrangement uses TRBV27 and TRBJ1-1, with D unclear. The germline V gene encodes CDR1 MNHEY and CDR2 SMNVEV (reference sequence). V lost 2 bases and J lost 7, with 11 bases in between. This CDR3 comprises 13 residues. The CDR3 bases are TGTGCCAGCAGTTTAGAGGGAAGAGGTGAAGCTTTCTTT. The encoded protein is CASSLEGRGEAFF.

This sequence joins TRBV27 and TRBJ1-2; D is perhaps TRBD1 (6 bases). Germline V gene data show CDR1 as MNHEY and CDR2 as SMNVEV (reference sequence). The CDR3 has 16 amino acids. Trimming stripped 5 bases from V and 6 bases from J, with 22 bases between. The CDR3 here is CASSPTRGALLNGYTF. CDR3 DNA: TGTGCCAGCAGTCCTACCCGGGGGGCCCTTCTTAATGGCTACACCTTC.

CDR3 bases: TGTGCCACCAGCAGAGGAGGGGGGCGTGAAAAACTGTTTTTT. Translation gives CATSRGGGREKLFF. The chain joins TRBV15 to TRBJ1-4; the D gene is possibly TRBD1 (6 bases). This CDR3 spans 14 amino acids. V dropped 1 base and J dropped 7 bases, with 10 bases sitting between them. Germline-derived CDR1 and CDR2 are LNHNV and YYDKDF (reference sequence).